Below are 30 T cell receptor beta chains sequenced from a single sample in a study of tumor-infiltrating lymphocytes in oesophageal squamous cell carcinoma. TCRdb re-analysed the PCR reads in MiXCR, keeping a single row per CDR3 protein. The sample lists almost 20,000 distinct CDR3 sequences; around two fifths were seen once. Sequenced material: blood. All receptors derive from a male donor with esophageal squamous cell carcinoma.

The CDR3, as DNA: TGTGCCAGCAGCCTGGGACTAGCGGGAGGCAATGAGCAGTACTTC. Protein: CASSLGLAGGNEQYF. The V gene is TRBV7-3, the J gene TRBJ2-5; 15 nucleotides agree with TRBD2. The CDR3 loop spans 15 amino acids. V shed 5 bases and J 11 bases; nucleotides not matched to a gene: 9. The V gene's germline CDR1 is SGHTA and CDR2 FQGTGA.

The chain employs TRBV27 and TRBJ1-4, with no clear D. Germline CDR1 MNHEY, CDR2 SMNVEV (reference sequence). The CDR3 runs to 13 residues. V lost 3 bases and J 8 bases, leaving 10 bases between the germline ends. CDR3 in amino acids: CASSFPLCEKLFF. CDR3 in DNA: TGTGCCAGCAGTTTCCCCCTCTGCGAAAAACTGTTTTTT.

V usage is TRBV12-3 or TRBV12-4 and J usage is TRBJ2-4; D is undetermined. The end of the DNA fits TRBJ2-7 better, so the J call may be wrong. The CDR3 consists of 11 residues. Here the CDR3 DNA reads TGTGCCAGCAGTTTTTCGGACGAGCAGTACTTC. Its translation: CASSFSDEQYF.

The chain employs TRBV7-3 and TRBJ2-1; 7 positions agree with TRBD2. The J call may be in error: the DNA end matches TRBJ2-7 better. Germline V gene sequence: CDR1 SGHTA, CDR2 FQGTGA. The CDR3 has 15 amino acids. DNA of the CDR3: TGTGCCAGCAGCTTAACGGGAGGGAACTCCTACGAGCAGTACTTC. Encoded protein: CASSLTGGNSYEQYF.

As DNA, the CDR3 is TGTGCCAGCAGCTTCGGGATTCCGGGACGAGAGACCCAGTACTTC. It translates to CASSFGIPGRETQYF. The rearrangement uses TRBV7-9 and TRBJ2-7; D might be TRBD1 or TRBD2, each matching 5 bases. The last part of the DNA fits TRBJ2-5 better; the J call may be wrong. This CDR3 has 15 residues. Looked up from germline, CDR1 is SEHNR and CDR2 is FQNEAQ (reference sequence).

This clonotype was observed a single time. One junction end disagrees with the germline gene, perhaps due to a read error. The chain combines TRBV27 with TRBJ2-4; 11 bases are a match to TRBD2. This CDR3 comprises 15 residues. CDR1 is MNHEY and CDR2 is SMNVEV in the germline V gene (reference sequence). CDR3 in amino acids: CASSLASGGYNEQYF. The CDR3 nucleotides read TGTGCCAGCAGTTTAGCTAGCGGGGGGTACAATGAGCAGTACTTT.

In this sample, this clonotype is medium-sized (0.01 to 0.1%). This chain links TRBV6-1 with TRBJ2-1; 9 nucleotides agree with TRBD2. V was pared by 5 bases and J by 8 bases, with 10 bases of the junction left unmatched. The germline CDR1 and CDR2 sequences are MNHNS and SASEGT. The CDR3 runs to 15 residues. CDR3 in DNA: TGTGCCAGCAGTACGGGTAGCGGGAGTCGCTATGAGCAGTTCTTC. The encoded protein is CASSTGSGSRYEQFF.

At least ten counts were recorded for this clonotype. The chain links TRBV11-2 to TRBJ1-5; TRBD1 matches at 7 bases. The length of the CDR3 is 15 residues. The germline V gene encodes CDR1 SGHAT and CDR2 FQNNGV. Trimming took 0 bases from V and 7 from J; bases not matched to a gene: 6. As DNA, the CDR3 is TGTGCCAGCAGCTTAGATCAAGGCAGGGGGCAGCCCCAGCATTTT. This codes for CASSLDQGRGQPQHF.

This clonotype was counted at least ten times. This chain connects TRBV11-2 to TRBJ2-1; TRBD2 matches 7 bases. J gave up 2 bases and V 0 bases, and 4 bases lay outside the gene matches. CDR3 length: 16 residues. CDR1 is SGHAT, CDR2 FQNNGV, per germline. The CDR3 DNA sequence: TGTGCCAGCAGCTTAGAAGGCCTAGCGGCCTACAATGAGCAGTTCTTC. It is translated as CASSLEGLAAYNEQFF.

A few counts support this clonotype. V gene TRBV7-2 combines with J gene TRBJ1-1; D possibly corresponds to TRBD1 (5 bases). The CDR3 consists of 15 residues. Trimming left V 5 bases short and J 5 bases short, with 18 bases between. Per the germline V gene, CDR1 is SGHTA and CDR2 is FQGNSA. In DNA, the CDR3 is TGTGCCAGCAGCCCCAGGACCAGACGGGGGACTGAAGCTTTCTTT. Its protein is CASSPRTRRGTEAFF.

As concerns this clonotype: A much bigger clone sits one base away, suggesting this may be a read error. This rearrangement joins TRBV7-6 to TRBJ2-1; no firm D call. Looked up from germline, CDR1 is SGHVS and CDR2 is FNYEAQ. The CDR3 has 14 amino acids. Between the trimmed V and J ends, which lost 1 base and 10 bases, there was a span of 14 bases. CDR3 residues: CASSLGTPPYEQFF. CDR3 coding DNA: TGTGCCAGCAGCTTAGGGACGCCGCCCTACGAGCAGTTCTTC.

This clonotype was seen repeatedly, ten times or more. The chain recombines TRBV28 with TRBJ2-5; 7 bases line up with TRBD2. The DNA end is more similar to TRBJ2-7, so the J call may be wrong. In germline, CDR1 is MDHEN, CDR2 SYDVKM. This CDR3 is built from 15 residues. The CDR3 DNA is TGTGCCAGCACCCTATATTTGGGGGGGAACTACGAGCAGTACTTC. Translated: CASTLYLGGNYEQYF.

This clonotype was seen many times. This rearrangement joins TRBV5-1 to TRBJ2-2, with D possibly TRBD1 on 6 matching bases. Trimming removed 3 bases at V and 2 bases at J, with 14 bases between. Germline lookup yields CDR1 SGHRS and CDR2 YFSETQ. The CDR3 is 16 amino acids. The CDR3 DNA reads TGCGCCAGCAGCTCTTCAGGGGCCCGCAACACCGGGGAGCTGTTTTTT. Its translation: CASSSSGARNTGELFF.

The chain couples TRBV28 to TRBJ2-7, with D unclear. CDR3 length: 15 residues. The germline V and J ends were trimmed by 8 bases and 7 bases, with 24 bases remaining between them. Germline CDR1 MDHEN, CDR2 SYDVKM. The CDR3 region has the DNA TGTGCCAGCGTTGGTAAAGGGCACACCTACAATGAGCAGTACTTC. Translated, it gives CASVGKGHTYNEQYF. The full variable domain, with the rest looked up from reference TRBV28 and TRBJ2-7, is DVKVTQSSRYLVKRTGEKVFLECVQDMDHENMFWYRQDPGLGLRLIYFSYDVKMKEKGDIPEGYSVSREKKERFSLILESASTNQTSMYLCASVGKGHTYNEQYFGPGTRLTVT.

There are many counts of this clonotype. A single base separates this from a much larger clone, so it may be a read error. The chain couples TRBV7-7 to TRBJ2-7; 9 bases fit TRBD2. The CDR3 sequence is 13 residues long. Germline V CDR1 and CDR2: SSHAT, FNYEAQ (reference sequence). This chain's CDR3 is CASSLGTSGEQYF. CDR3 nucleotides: TGTGCTAGCAGCTTAGGCACTAGCGGGGAGCAGTACTTC.

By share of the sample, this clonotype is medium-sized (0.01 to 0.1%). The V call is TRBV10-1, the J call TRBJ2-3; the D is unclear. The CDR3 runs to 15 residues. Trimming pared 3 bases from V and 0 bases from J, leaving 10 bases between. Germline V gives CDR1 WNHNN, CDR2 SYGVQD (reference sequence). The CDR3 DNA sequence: TGCGCCAGCAGTGAAGGAATGGGGAGCACAGATACGCAGTATTTT. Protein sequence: CASSEGMGSTDTQYF.

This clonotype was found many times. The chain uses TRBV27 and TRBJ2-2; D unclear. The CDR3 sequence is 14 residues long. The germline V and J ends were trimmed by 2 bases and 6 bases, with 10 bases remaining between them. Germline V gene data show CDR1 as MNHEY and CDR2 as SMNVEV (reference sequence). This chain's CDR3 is CASSLMGSAGELFF. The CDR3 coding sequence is TGTGCCAGCAGTTTAATGGGTTCCGCCGGGGAGCTGTTTTTT.

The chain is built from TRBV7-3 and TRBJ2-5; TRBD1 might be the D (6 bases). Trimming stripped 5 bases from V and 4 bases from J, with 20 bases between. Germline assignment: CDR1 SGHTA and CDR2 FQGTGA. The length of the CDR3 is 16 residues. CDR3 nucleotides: TGTGCCAGCAGCCGGGTGGGGGCCAACCCCCGAGAGACCCAGTACTTC. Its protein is CASSRVGANPRETQYF.

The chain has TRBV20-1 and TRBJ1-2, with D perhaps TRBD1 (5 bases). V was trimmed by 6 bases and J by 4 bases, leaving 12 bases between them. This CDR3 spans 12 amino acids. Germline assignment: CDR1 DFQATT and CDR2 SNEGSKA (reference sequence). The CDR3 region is CSAPGPSYGYTF. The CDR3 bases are TGCAGTGCCCCGGGACCGAGCTATGGCTACACCTTC.

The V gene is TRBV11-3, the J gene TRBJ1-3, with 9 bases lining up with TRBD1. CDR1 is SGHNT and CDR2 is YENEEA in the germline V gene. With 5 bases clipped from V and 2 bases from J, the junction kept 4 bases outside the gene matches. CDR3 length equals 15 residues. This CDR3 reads CASSPGQGPGNTIYF. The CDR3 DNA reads TGTGCCAGCAGCCCCGGACAGGGGCCTGGAAACACCATATATTTT.

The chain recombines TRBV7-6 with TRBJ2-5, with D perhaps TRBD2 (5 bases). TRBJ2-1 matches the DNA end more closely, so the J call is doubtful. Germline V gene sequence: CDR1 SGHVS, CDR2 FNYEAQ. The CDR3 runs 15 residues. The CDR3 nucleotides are TGTGCCAGCAGCTTATCGGGATTGTCGGTGAATGAGCAGTTCTTC. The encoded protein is CASSLSGLSVNEQFF.

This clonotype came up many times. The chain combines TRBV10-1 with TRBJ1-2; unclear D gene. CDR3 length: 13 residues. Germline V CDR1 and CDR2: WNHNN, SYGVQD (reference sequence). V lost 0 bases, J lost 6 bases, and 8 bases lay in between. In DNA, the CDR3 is TGCGCCAGCAGTGAGTCTCCGGGGAATGGCTACACCTTC. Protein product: CASSESPGNGYTF.

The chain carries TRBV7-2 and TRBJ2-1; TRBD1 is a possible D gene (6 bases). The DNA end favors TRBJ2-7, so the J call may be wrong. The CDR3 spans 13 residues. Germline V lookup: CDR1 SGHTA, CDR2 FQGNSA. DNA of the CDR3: TGTGCCAGCAGCGCGGTCAGGGGCTACGAGCAGTACTTC. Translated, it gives CASSAVRGYEQYF.

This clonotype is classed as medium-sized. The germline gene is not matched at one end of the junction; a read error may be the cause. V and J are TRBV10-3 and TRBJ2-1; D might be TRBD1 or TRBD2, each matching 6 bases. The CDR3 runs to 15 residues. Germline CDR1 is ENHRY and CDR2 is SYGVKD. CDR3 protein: CAISGGAPSNNEQFF. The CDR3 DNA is TGTGCCATCAGTGGGGGGGCCCCCTCCAACAATGAGCAGTTCTTC.

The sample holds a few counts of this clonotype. The CDR3: CATSRGPGQTDYGYTF. CDR3 coding DNA: TGTGCCACCAGCAGGGGACCGGGACAGACGGACTATGGCTACACCTTC. The chain is built from TRBV15 and TRBJ1-2; 7 bases align to TRBD1. The CDR3 runs to 16 residues. After removal of 3 bases from V and 3 bases from J, the junction contained 10 bases not matched to a gene. Germline lookup yields CDR1 LNHNV and CDR2 YYDKDF (reference sequence).

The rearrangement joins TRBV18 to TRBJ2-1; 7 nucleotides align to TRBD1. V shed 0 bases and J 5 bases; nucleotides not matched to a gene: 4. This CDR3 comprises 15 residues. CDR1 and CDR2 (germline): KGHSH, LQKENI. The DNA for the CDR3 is TGTGCCAGCTCACCACCCGGGACAGTTAACAATGAGCAGTTCTTC. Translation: CASSPPGTVNNEQFF.

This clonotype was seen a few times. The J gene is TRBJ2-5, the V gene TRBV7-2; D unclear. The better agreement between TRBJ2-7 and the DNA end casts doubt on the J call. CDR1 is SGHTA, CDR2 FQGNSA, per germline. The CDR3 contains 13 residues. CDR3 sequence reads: CASSPAVDVEQYF. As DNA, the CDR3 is TGTGCCAGCAGCCCGGCCGTAGACGTCGAGCAGTACTTC.

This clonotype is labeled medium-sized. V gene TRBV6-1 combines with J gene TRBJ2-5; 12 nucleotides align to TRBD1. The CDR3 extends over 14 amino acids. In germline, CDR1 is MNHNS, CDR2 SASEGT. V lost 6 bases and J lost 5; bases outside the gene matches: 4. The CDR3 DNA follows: TGTGCCAGCAGGGGACAGGGGGCAAGGGAGACCCAGTACTTC. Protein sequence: CASRGQGARETQYF.

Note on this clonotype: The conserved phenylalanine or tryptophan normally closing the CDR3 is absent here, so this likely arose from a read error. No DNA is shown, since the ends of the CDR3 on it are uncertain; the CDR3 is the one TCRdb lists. CDR3 residues: CASSPRPGTEELAISPSILVM. The gene calls are TRBV7-3 and TRBJ1-1. Termini included, the CDR3 measures 21 amino acids. Germline assignment: CDR1 SGHTA and CDR2 FQGTGA.

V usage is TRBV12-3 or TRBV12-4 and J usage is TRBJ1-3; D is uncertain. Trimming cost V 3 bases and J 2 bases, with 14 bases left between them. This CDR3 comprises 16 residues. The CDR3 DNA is TGTGCCAGCAGTTTTGGTTCAAACCGGGCTGGAAACACCATATATTTT. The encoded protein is CASSFGSNRAGNTIYF.